This TCR beta chain was sequenced in a study of identifying expanded T cells in peripheral blood. Only in-frame clones appear in the TCRdb table, and some are missing; sequencing was by immunoSEQ multiplex PCR. Of about 100,000 clones listed, roughly 87% are singletons. The study's findings and limits: Approximately 1.2 clones differed between technical replicates, versus around 15 and 18 over time. Roughly two-week clone count variance significantly increased as total template count grew.

The CDR3 has 14 amino acids. The V and J ends lost 6 bases and 2 bases respectively, with 13 bases between them. Germline CDR1 SNHLY, CDR2 FYNNEI. In the case of this clone: Its antigen is still unknown.

During the collection period, no donor immune events like infections were recorded. What was sequenced was blood. The chain is built from TRBV2 and TRBJ1-1, with a tentative D call TRBD1 (6 bases). This receptor was taken from a person aged 18 to 75 in good health. The CDR3 coding sequence is TGTGCCAGCAGATTGGACAGAATAAACACTGAAGCTTTCTTT. This encodes CASRLDRINTEAFF.